The entry below gives a single T cell receptor beta chain sequence along with its context. This clone has just a few counts. The target of this receptor is not known. No much larger clonotype is one base removed from it; base qualities were not supplied. These data originate in a study of T cells in localized non-small cell lung cancer (dated by TCRdb to about 2020). In the study overall: Comparing tumors with uninvolved tumor-adjacent lungs, the study looked at the T cell repertoires of fewer than 250 patients with early-stage NSCLC. A mean age of around 69 years was recorded for the NSCLC patients, of whom approximately 130 were male and 90 to 110 were female. The cohort consisted of roughly 240 treatment-naive NSCLC patients whose localized lung tumors had been resected. Overall study outcomes, separate from this receptor: A median of approximately 50 of the top 100 tumor clones turned up in the paired uninvolved adjacent lung, and under 30 of those clones also ranked among the top 100 of that same adjacent lung. Longer overall survival was associated with higher T cell density in blood, whereas shorter survival was associated with higher clonality in adjacent lung. Because of the exploratory design, TCR variables were selected using unadjusted p-values without false-discovery rate correction. Uninvolved tumor-adjacent lung showed the highest T cell clonality, higher than tumor, which suggests more focused antigenic responses in the uninvolved tumor-adjacent lung. Because multi-region tumor sequencing was not performed, intratumor heterogeneity could not be ruled out.

The immunoSEQ Assay was used to sequence TCR beta CDR3 regions from DNA. The original methods were these. To compute T cell density, TCR beta template counts were normalized to usable DNA, which was estimated by amplifying housekeeping genes. Richness was estimated using the preseqR package, with extrapolation to 400,000 templates for PBMC samples and to 120,000 templates for tissue samples. Clonality was calculated as one minus Pielou's evenness. Tissue-enriched TCRs were identified by differential abundance testing using productive amino-acid clonotypes, minimum total count 5 and alpha 0.1. Repertoire overlap between compartments was quantified with the Jaccard Index and Morisita Overlap Index. GLIPH grouped TCR beta CDR3s together with public tetramer-defined viral CDR3s, and a viral motif had to include at least three viral sequences and also show V-gene enrichment. Drawn from immuneACCESS, this table holds only the in-frame rearrangements with V and J called that TCRdb kept. Clones are partly lost; checked studies trace under half to an unresolved V gene and leave the rest unexplained. That table is the source of V, J and clone size, and D and trimming were worked out from the DNA. This sample is represented by 2,000 to 2,500 clones; approximately 30% of them were singletons. Of the sample, around 27% falls within the top ten clones.

V drops 0 bases and J drops 0 bases, leaving 5 bases in between. CDR1 ENHRY and CDR2 SYGVKD were looked up in the germline V gene. Its CDR3 holds 15 amino acids, cysteine through phenylalanine. Only CDR3 DNA remains: 45 bases, in frame from the first base. Uninvolved adjacent lung was obtained at least 2 cm from the tumor margin, and the absence of atypia was confirmed by two independent pathologists. At diagnosis, peripheral blood, uninvolved tumor-adjacent lung and tumor were collected and were preserved as a mix of fresh-frozen and FFPE material. The source was normal lung tissue next to the tumor, collected before any cancer treatment. The sequence was collected from a man aged 35-69 years with stage I lung adenocarcinoma. The sequence links TRBV10-3 to TRBJ1-4, with the D gene not clear enough to name. The CDR3 amino acid sequence is: CAISESSATNEKLFF. Here is the DNA: TGTGCCATCAGTGAGTCGAGTGCAACTAATGAAAAACTGTTTTTT.